The T cell receptor beta chain described here comes from a study of OX40 agonist ivuxolimab in advanced cancers. Whole-study context: Patients undergoing dose escalation presented with hepatocellular carcinoma, melanoma, renal cell or head and neck cancer.

Some clones are missing from TCRdb's copy, which holds only in-frame ones; the method was immunoSEQ multiplex PCR. The sample lists fewer than 100,000 clones; approximately 80% were seen once. To note about this clone: Its antigen is unknown.

Overall study results and limits: Part of the nonresponder group also had normalized T-cell clonal expansion that was low.

The material sequenced was CD4+ or CD8+ T cells sorted from blood, taken in a trial of the OX40 agonist ivuxolimab. This sequence was found in an adult with an advanced solid tumor such as melanoma, head and neck, liver or kidney cancer.

Written as DNA, the CDR3 is TGTGCCAGCAGCCCCCAAACCCGGACAGGGAAACATCAGCCCCAGCATTTT. Protein sequence: CASSPQTRTGKHQPQHF. The V and J genes are TRBV7-8 and TRBJ1-5; 8 bases are shared with TRBD1. V dropped 5 bases and J dropped 5; count of bases not matched to a gene: 14. This CDR3 has 17 amino acids. Germline values: CDR1 SGHVS, CDR2 FQNEAQ.